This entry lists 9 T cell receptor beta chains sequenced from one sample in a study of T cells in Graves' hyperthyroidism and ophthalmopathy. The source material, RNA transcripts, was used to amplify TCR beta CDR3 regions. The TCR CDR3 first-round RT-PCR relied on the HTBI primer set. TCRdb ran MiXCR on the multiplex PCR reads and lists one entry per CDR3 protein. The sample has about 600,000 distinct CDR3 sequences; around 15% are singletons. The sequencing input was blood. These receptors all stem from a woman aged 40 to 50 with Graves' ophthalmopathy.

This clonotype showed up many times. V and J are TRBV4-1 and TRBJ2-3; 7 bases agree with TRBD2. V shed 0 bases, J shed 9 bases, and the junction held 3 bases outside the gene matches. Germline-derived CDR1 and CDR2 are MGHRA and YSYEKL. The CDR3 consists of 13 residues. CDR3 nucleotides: TGCGCCAGCAGCCAAGATGGGGGGGTAACGCAGTATTTT. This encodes CASSQDGGVTQYF.

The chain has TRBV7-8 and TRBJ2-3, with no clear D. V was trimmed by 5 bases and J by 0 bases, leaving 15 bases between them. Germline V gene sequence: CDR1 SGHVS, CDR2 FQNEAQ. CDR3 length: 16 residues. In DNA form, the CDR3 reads TGTGCCAGCAGCCCAAAGGGTTTCGGTAGCACAGATACGCAGTATTTT. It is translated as CASSPKGFGSTDTQYF.

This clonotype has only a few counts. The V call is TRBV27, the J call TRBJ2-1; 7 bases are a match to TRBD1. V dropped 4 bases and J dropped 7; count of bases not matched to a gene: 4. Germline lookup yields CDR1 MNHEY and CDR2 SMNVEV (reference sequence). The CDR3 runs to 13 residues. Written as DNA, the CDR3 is TGTGCCAGCAGTTATCAACAGGGGAATGAGCAGTTCTTC. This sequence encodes CASSYQQGNEQFF.

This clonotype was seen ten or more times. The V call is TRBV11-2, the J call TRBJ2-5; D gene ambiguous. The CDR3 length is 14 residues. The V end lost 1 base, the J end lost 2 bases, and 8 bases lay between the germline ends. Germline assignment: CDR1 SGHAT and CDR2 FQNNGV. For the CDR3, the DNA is TGTGCCAGCAGCTTAGGGACGCCACAAGAGACCCAGTACTTC. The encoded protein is CASSLGTPQETQYF. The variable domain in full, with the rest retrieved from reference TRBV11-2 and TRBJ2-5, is EAGVAQSPRYKIIEKRQSVAFWCNPISGHATLYWYQQILGQGPKLLIQFQNNGVVDDSQLPKDRFSAERLKGVDSTLKIQPAKLEDSAVYLCASSLGTPQETQYFGPGTRLLVL.

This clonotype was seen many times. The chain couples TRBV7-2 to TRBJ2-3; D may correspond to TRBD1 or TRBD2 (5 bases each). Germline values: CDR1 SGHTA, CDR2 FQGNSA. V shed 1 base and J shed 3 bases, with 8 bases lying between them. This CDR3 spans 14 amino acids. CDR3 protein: CASSLGGLTDTQYF. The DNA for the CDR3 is TGTGCCAGCAGCTTAGGGGGGTTGACAGATACGCAGTATTTT. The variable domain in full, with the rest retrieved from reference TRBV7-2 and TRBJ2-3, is GAGVSQSPSNKVTEKGKDVELRCDPISGHTALYWYRQSLGQGLEFLIYFQGNSAPDKSGLPSDRFSAERTGGSVSTLTIQRTQQEDSAVYLCASSLGGLTDTQYFGPGTRLTVL.

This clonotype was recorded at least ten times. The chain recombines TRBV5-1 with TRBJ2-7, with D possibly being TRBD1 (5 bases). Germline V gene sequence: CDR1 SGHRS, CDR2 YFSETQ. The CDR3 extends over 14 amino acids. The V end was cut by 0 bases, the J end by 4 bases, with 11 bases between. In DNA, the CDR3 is TGCGCCAGCAGCTTGGGCCAGGGTTGGTACGAGCAGTACTTC. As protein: CASSLGQGWYEQYF.

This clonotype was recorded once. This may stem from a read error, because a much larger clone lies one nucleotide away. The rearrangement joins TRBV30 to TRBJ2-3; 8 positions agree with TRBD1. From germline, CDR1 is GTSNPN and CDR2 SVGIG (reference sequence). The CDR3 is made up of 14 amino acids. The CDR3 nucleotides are TGTGCCTGGAACTCGGGACAGGACACAGATACGAAGTATTTT. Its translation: CAWNSGQDTDTKYF.

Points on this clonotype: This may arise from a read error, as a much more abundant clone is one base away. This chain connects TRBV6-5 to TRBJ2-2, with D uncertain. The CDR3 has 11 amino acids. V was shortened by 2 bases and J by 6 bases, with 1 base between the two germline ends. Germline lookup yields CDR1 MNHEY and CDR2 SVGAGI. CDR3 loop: CASSYPGELFF. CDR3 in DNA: TGTGCCAGCAGTTACCCCGGGGAGCTGTTTTTT.

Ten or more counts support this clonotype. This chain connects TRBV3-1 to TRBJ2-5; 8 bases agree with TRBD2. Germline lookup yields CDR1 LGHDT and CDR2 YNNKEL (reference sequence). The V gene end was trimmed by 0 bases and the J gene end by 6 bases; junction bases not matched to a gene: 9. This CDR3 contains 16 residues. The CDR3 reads CASSQEGLGQLKTQYF. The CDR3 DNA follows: TGTGCCAGCAGCCAAGAGGGACTAGGCCAGCTAAAGACCCAGTACTTC.